The entry below gives a single T cell receptor beta chain sequence along with its context. Its antigen target is currently unknown. No base quality information exists; no much larger clone differs at one position. PBMCs were isolated by Ficoll-Paque density gradient centrifugation. The sample belongs to a study of T-cell memory formation after mild COVID-19 (dated by TCRdb to the early 2020s). Study-level background: TCR sequence clusters from the two donors were found to be largely donor specific. In a couple of donors, T-cell clones that expanded and contracted after mild COVID-19 were tracked by sequencing TCRalpha and TCRbeta repertoires over time. Two young, previously healthy adult volunteers, one female and one male, were included in the cohort. Points the paper makes about the study in general: Only two mild cases were covered in the study, and larger cohorts including severe cases with pre-infection samples were considered necessary. SARS-CoV-2 specificity was not confirmed for the second-wave clones peaking on day 37. Some responding clones were detected in pre-infection memory, suggesting pre-existing cross-reactive memory T cells joined the SARS-CoV-2 response. Contracting CD4+ clones appeared mostly in the CM and EM memory subsets, whereas CD8+ clones were enriched in EMRA. Clones that contracted from day 15 to 85 showed balanced CD4/CD8 phenotypes, whereas a second wave of clones that expanded from day 15 to 37 leaned towards CD4+.

This sample was sequenced with an Illumina NovaSeq 6000. Using 5'RACE with constant-segment primers, TCRalpha and TCRbeta cDNA libraries were constructed, with sample barcodes and unique molecular identifiers added in the process. Trizol reagent was used to extract RNA from every sample. Amplification of the libraries took two PCR steps, and the second step added a second sample barcode plus Illumina TruSeq adapters. Sequencing of libraries was performed on an Illumina NovaSeq with 2 x 150 bp paired-end reads. On the authors' methods: The reads were demultiplexed and collapsed into UMI-guided consensus sequences using migec v1.2.7. Using mixcr v2.1.11, UMI consensuses were aligned to TRA and TRB V and J templates and then assembled into clonotypes. Clonotypes were classified as expanded or contracted when called significant by both edgeR and NoisET, with noise models trained on biological replicates. edgeR calls used a false discovery rate-adjusted p below 0.01 and a log2 fold-change threshold of 1. As an exploratory analysis of dynamics, PCA with hierarchical clustering was applied to max-normalized trajectories of the 1000 most abundant clonotypes. Each responding clone was given a CD4 or CD8 phenotype based on the CD4+ and CD8+ repertoires, which had been sequenced separately. TCRdb reprocessing: public reads trimmed at Q25 with fastp, clones called with MiXCR, in-frame beta chains kept. CDR3 protein sequences are deduplicated, and each keeps its most common genes and DNA. In this record, the V and J calls reflect TCRdb's handling and not the investigators' own analysis. The sample data list approximately 400,000 distinct CDR3 sequences, and about 24% of these were observed just once. The ten largest clones take up around 9% of the sample.

This sequence was found in an adult woman who had mild COVID-19 (a few samples of this study predate the infection). The sample titles of this study are shuffled in the database, so cell type and time point are left out; the donor was told from shared clones. Sample: PBMCs or a T cell subset sorted from them (not recorded which).

The DNA sequence is as follows: TGCGCCAGCAGCTTCACGGCGGGTTACTACGAGCAGTACTTC. Its amino acids are CASSFTAGYYEQYF. This chain is built from TRBV5-1 and TRBJ2-7, with a tentative D gene TRBD2 over 5 matching bases. The CDR3, cysteine through phenylalanine, is 14 amino acids long. Only the CDR3 region is kept as DNA, spanning 42 bases read in frame from base 1. Trimming removed 2 bases from V and 3 bases from J, leaving 12 bases between the germline ends. Taken from the germline V gene, the CDR1 and CDR2 loops are SGHRS and YFSETQ.